The clone carrying this T cell receptor beta chain has more than one count but fewer than ten. Its antigen is as yet unknown. Deletions cut 6 bases from V and 4 bases from J, with 25 bases between. The CDR3 spans 17 residues. Germline loops: CDR1 MNHEY, CDR2 SVGEGT. The data belong to a study of vaccination and CD4 T cells after COVID-19. Study overall: Spike peptides, overlapping and drawn from SARS-CoV-2, HCoV-NL63, HCoV-OC43 and HCoV-229E, were used to stimulate cells.

The treatment is: approximately 11-day PBMC culture with coronavirus spike peptide pools or control peptides (ViraFEST assay). IL-2 at roughly 10 IU/ml and peptide pools at around 10 ug/ml were added to PBMCs cultured at a few million per well. Cultured CD4+ T cells had their DNA profiled by the Oncomine TCR Beta short-read assay. After culture, CD4+ T cells served as the source for genomic DNA extraction. TCRdb re-analysed the PCR reads in MiXCR, keeping a single row per CDR3 protein. In the table there are fewer than 20,000 distinct CDR3 sequences, more than 45% of which are singletons. The V and J genes are TRBV6-2 or TRBV6-3 and TRBJ2-7, with a weak D call TRBD2 (7 bases). The receptor was derived from a human donor who had recovered from COVID-19. This specimen consisted of CD4+ T cells from blood, cultured in vitro, obtained before SARS-CoV-2 vaccination. In DNA form, the CDR3 reads TGTGCCAGCAGCCCCGAAATGCGGGGGCTGTCAATGTACGAGCAGTACTTC. Translated: CASSPEMRGLSMYEQYF.